This T cell receptor (beta chain) was captured in a study of blood T cells in healthy people across ages. Study conclusions and caveats: Both naive CD4+ cell counts and diversity were greater in long-lived donors than in aged donors. Unsorted PBMCs blocked a conclusive comparison of naive and antigen-experienced cells.

Next came a second PCR, run for about 7 to 12 cycles, which used a sample-barcoded 5' primer along with a J-beta primer mix. TCRdb itself ran the 5' RACE reads through MiXCR, one entry per CDR3 protein. The table has about 690,000 distinct CDR3 sequences, 40% to 45% seen once; the top ten hold around 32%. The germline CDR1 and CDR2 sequences are MNHEY and SVGEGT. The V and J ends lost 8 bases and 2 bases respectively, with 9 bases between them. The CDR3 runs 12 residues. All donors came from Russia, were Caucasian and healthy, and spanned ages about 6 to 90. Isolation recovered at least 6 million PBMCs from every sample. This clonotype was picked up a small number of times. Its antigen remains unknown.

This chain connects TRBV6-2 or TRBV6-3 to TRBJ1-1, with D maybe TRBD1 (5 bases). The TCR sequence derives from a man at least 80 years old in good health. The specimen sequenced was blood. CDR3 residues: CASGTGNTEAFF. In DNA, the CDR3 is TGTGCCAGCGGGACGGGTAACACTGAAGCTTTCTTT.